The 30 T cell receptor beta chains presented below share a single source sample, sequenced in a study of T-cell reconstitution after alpha-beta-depleted transplantation in children. Unique molecular identifiers tagged the TCRbeta library. TCRdb recomputed calls from the PCR reads with MiXCR, one row per CDR3 protein. The sample yields hundreds of thousands of distinct CDR3 sequences, 16% seen once. The source material was PBMCs from the stem cell graft donor, sampled from the stem cell graft. These receptors all stem from a human donor who donated a stem cell graft to a child with acute myeloid leukemia.

This clonotype was observed a few times. The chain recombines TRBV6-5 with TRBJ1-6; 8 bases align to TRBD1. From germline, CDR1 is MNHEY and CDR2 SVGAGI. Trimming at V came to 3 bases and at J to 8 bases, leaving 9 bases not matched to a gene. CDR3 length equals 16 residues. The CDR3: CASSYDRGTGDSPLHF. In DNA form, the CDR3 reads TGTGCCAGCAGTTATGACCGCGGGACAGGAGATTCACCCCTCCACTTT.

This clonotype was recorded a few times. V is TRBV5-1 and J is TRBJ1-1; D gene uncertain. V was clipped by 4 bases and J by 2 bases, with 18 bases between them. CDR3 length: 16 residues. Germline assignment: CDR1 SGHRS and CDR2 YFSETQ. The CDR3 sequence is CASSMGEMRANTEAFF. CDR3 sequence (DNA): TGCGCCAGCAGCATGGGAGAAATGAGGGCAAACACTGAAGCTTTCTTT.

The rearrangement joins TRBV28 to TRBJ2-3; 7 bases map to TRBD2. This CDR3 has 15 residues. Germline V CDR1 and CDR2: MDHEN, SYDVKM. After removal of 3 bases from V and 0 bases from J, the junction contained 3 bases not matched to a gene. In DNA, the CDR3 is TGTGCCAGCAGTTTCGGGGGGACGAGCACAGATACGCAGTATTTT. Translating gives CASSFGGTSTDTQYF.

The genes are TRBV11-2 and TRBJ1-3; no definite D call. V was trimmed by 1 base and J by 4 bases, leaving 8 bases between them. The length of the CDR3 is 14 residues. Germline loops: CDR1 SGHAT, CDR2 FQNNGV. This CDR3 is CASSLGAPGNTIYF. The CDR3 bases are TGTGCCAGCAGCTTAGGAGCTCCCGGAAACACCATATATTTT.

V and J are TRBV30 and TRBJ2-6; TRBD2 is a possible D gene (7 bases). Trimming took off 0 bases at V and 12 bases at J, with 15 bases between the two ends. Per germline, CDR1 GTSNPN and CDR2 SVGIG (reference sequence). CDR3 length: 14 residues. CDR3 residues: CAWSVGGAGGVLTF. The DNA for the CDR3 is TGTGCCTGGAGTGTAGGGGGGGCAGGAGGCGTCCTGACTTTC.

This sequence joins TRBV4-3 and TRBJ2-3; a weak D match, TRBD1 (6 bases). V dropped 5 bases and J dropped 5 bases, with 23 bases sitting between them. From germline, CDR1 is LGHNA and CDR2 YSLEER. The CDR3 covers 17 residues. The DNA for the CDR3 is TGCGCCAGCAGCTCCAGGGGTGCCGCAAACCAGATAGATACGCAGTATTTT. As protein: CASSSRGAANQIDTQYF.

This sequence joins TRBV20-1 and TRBJ1-5, with D hard to call. The CDR3 loop spans 13 amino acids. V was pared by 3 bases and J by 5 bases, with 11 bases between. Looked up from germline, CDR1 is DFQATT and CDR2 is SNEGSKA (reference sequence). The CDR3 reads CSASQVFDQPQHF. CDR3 nucleotide sequence: TGCAGTGCTAGCCAGGTTTTCGATCAGCCCCAGCATTTT.

This clonotype came up a few times. This chain connects TRBV7-9 to TRBJ2-7; no definite D call. The CDR3 loop spans 14 amino acids. Per the germline V gene, CDR1 is SEHNR and CDR2 is FQNEAQ (reference sequence). V was cut by 0 bases and J by 2 bases, with 8 bases left in between. The CDR3 region is CASSLAGMTYEQYF. As DNA, the CDR3 is TGTGCCAGCAGCTTAGCGGGGATGACCTACGAGCAGTACTTC.

The chain couples TRBV20-1 to TRBJ1-2; 9 bases line up with TRBD1. Germline CDR1 reads DFQATT; CDR2 reads SNEGSKA (reference sequence). CDR3 length equals 19 residues. Losses at the gene ends were 0 bases for V and 4 bases for J; bases not matched to a gene: 18. The CDR3 protein is CSARDEVRTGASYLYGYTF. CDR3 in DNA: TGCAGTGCTAGAGATGAGGTCCGGACAGGGGCGTCTTACCTCTATGGCTACACCTTC.

J is TRBJ2-2 and V is TRBV20-1; a possible D gene is TRBD2 (5 bases). From germline, CDR1 is DFQATT and CDR2 SNEGSKA (reference sequence). The CDR3 runs to 14 residues. The V and J ends lost 1 base and 10 bases respectively, with 16 bases between them. Written as DNA, the CDR3 is TGCAGTGCTAGAGGTCCTGGAGCGGTTCAGGAGCTGTTTTTT. Its translation is CSARGPGAVQELFF.

Concerning this clonotype: This clone may be a read error of a much larger clone one base away. The gene calls are TRBV10-3 and TRBJ2-1, with D perhaps matching TRBD2 (6 bases). There are 13 residues in the CDR3. Trimming removed 1 base at V and 9 bases at J, with 10 bases between. CDR1 ENHRY and CDR2 SYGVKD come from the germline V gene. CDR3 sequence: CAISELGGGEQFF. The CDR3 nucleotides read TGTGCCATCAGTGAGTTGGGGGGAGGTGAGCAGTTCTTC.

The genes are TRBV20-1 and TRBJ2-4, with D hard to call. With 4 bases removed from V and 0 bases from J, the gap between germline ends came to 10 bases. CDR1 is DFQATT, CDR2 SNEGSKA, per germline (reference sequence). The CDR3 length is 14 residues. The DNA of the CDR3 is TGCAGTGCTACCCTAGGGCTAGCCAAAAACATTCAGTACTTC. It specifies CSATLGLAKNIQYF.

The chain carries TRBV12-3 or TRBV12-4 and TRBJ2-1, with 10 bases matching TRBD2. V dropped 4 bases and J dropped 5; count of bases not matched to a gene: 2. The CDR3 spans 14 residues. The CDR3 is CASSWLAGDNEQFF. The CDR3 DNA is TGTGCCAGCAGTTGGCTAGCGGGGGACAATGAGCAGTTCTTC.

As for this clonotype: A much more abundant neighbour one base away suggests this may be a read error. This rearrangement joins TRBV20-1 to TRBJ2-3, with D unclear. The CDR3 is made up of 14 amino acids. Germline loops: CDR1 DFQATT, CDR2 SNEGSKA (reference sequence). The V and J ends lost 2 bases and 0 bases respectively, with 9 bases between them. The CDR3 here is CSARLTASTDTQYF. The CDR3 bases are TGCAGTGCTAGATTAACAGCAAGCACAGATACGCAGTATTTT.

This chain connects TRBV7-2 to TRBJ2-3; D possibly corresponds to TRBD2 (6 bases). Looked up from germline, CDR1 is SGHTA and CDR2 is FQGNSA. The CDR3 is 17 amino acids. Trimming shortened V by 0 bases and J by 0 bases, and 13 bases separated the two germline ends. CDR3 nucleotides: TGTGCCAGCAGCTTAGCCGGGGGTCCCTTTAGCACAGATACGCAGTATTTT. This sequence encodes CASSLAGGPFSTDTQYF.

This clonotype was detected many times. The chain combines TRBV20-1 with TRBJ2-3, with D perhaps TRBD1 (6 bases). The CDR3 loop spans 12 amino acids. Germline-derived CDR1 and CDR2 are DFQATT and SNEGSKA (reference sequence). The ends were cut back, 5 bases at V and 11 bases at J, with 17 bases in the middle. The CDR3 nucleotides are TGCAGTGCTGTCCAGGGGTTTCTAGGGCAGTATTTT. It specifies CSAVQGFLGQYF.

Turning to this clonotype: Without the conserved terminal phenylalanine or tryptophan, this CDR3 likely stems from a read error. The rearrangement joins TRBV5-1 to TRBJ1-2; no firm D call. The CDR3 totals 14 residues. Germline CDR1 reads SGHRS; CDR2 reads YFSETQ. Trimming left V 2 bases short and J 2 bases short, with 10 bases between. CDR3 coding DNA: TGCGCCAGCAGCTTAGAGTTACCCAACTATGGCTACACCGTC. Its translation is CASSLELPNYGYTV.

This clonotype appeared many times. The genes are TRBV12-3 or TRBV12-4 and TRBJ1-2, with D possibly matching TRBD1 (6 bases). This CDR3 contains 14 residues. The V and J ends lost 2 bases and 6 bases respectively, with 13 bases between them. In DNA form, the CDR3 reads TGTGCCAGCAGTTTAAATAGGGGGGACGATGGCTACACCTTC. This gives the protein CASSLNRGDDGYTF.

A note on this clonotype: At one end, the junction sequence differs from germline, possibly due to a read error. CDR3 DNA: TGTGCCAGCAGCCAAGAGGGCTCCCCACTAGCGGGCCATTTAAATGAACAGTTCTTC. Its translation: CASSQEGSPLAGHLNEQFF. The chain is built from TRBV4-2 and TRBJ2-1, with 9 nucleotides matching TRBD2. There are 19 residues in the CDR3. The germline V gene has CDR1 LGHNA and CDR2 YNFKEQ.

This clonotype was found many times. The gene calls are TRBV12-3 or TRBV12-4 and TRBJ2-5; 12 positions agree with TRBD2. CDR3 length: 15 residues. Trimming at V came to 7 bases and at J to 1 base, leaving 4 bases not matched to a gene. CDR3 sequence (DNA): TGTGCCAGCACCAAACTAGCGGGAGGCCAAGAGACCCAGTACTTC. Amino acids: CASTKLAGGQETQYF.

The sample holds many counts of this clonotype. The rearrangement uses TRBV6-1 and TRBJ2-7; possible D gene TRBD2, 6 bases. The ends were cut back, 6 bases at V and 7 bases at J, with 16 bases in the middle. This CDR3 region has 13 residues. Germline V gene lookup returns CDR1 MNHNS and CDR2 SASEGT. This chain's CDR3 is CASRRDLAGEQYV. For the CDR3, the DNA is TGTGCCAGCAGGCGGGACCTCGCGGGGGAGCAGTACGTC.

The V call is TRBV7-2, the J call TRBJ2-1; 9 nucleotides match TRBD1. The CDR3 consists of 16 residues. J was trimmed by 7 bases and V by 2 bases; bases with no gene match: 9. CDR1 SGHTA and CDR2 FQGNSA come from the germline V gene. This CDR3 reads CASSLILTGGINEQFF. The CDR3 DNA follows: TGTGCCAGCAGCTTAATTTTGACAGGGGGAATTAATGAGCAGTTCTTC.

This clonotype has a count of ten or more. J is TRBJ2-7 and V is TRBV7-6; TRBD1 aligns across 9 bases. The CDR3 consists of 15 residues. V lost 5 bases to trimming and J lost 0 bases; unmatched junction nucleotides: 5. In germline, CDR1 is SGHVS, CDR2 FNYEAQ. The CDR3 region has the DNA TGTGCCAGCAGCCCCCTGACAGGGGGCTCCTACGAGCAGTACTTC. Its protein product is CASSPLTGGSYEQYF.

Many counts were recorded for this clonotype. The chain employs TRBV6-5 and TRBJ1-2; 8 bases map to TRBD1. Germline V gives CDR1 MNHEY, CDR2 SVGAGI. V gave up 4 bases and J gave up 7 bases; unmatched junction bases: 8. This CDR3 region has 14 residues. In DNA, the CDR3 is TGTGCCAGCAGTTGGGGTACAGGGGGTCGTGGCTACACCTTC. It translates to CASSWGTGGRGYTF.

V usage is TRBV7-9 and J usage is TRBJ1-1; possibly TRBD1 for D (5 bases). There are 16 residues in the CDR3. The V gene lost 4 bases and the J gene lost 4 bases, with 19 bases spanning the gap. Germline lookup yields CDR1 SEHNR and CDR2 FQNEAQ (reference sequence). The CDR3 loop is CASSSRDPLGTTEAFF. The CDR3 DNA sequence: TGTGCCAGCAGCTCTAGGGACCCTCTGGGGACCACTGAAGCTTTCTTT.

Ten or more counts support this clonotype. This chain links TRBV29-1 with TRBJ1-2; a weak D match, TRBD1 (6 bases). Germline V lookup: CDR1 SQVTM, CDR2 ANQGSEA. The CDR3 is made up of 13 amino acids. V lost 6 bases and J lost 8, with 19 bases in between. The CDR3 DNA reads TGCAGCGTCGTTGGGGGGCCTGTAGGCGGCTACACCTTC. It codes for CSVVGGPVGGYTF.

The rearrangement uses TRBV18 and TRBJ2-1; D is perhaps TRBD2 (6 bases). Between the trimmed V and J ends, which lost 0 bases and 7 bases, there was a span of 13 bases. CDR3 length: 15 residues. Germline CDR1 and CDR2: KGHSH and LQKENI. In DNA form, the CDR3 reads TGTGCCAGCTCACCACCGGGCGGGGAAGAAAATGAGCAGTTCTTC. It yields the protein CASSPPGGEENEQFF.

The table lists this clonotype with a few counts. The rearrangement uses TRBV11-2 and TRBJ1-1; 8 positions agree with TRBD1. V was pared by 6 bases and J by 4 bases, with 13 bases of the junction left unmatched. This CDR3 contains 16 residues. The V gene's germline CDR1 is SGHAT and CDR2 FQNNGV. The CDR3 here is CASRDPGQGEGTEAFF. The CDR3 bases are TGTGCCAGCAGGGATCCCGGACAGGGCGAGGGCACTGAAGCTTTCTTT.

This clonotype was recorded many times. The chain couples TRBV29-1 to TRBJ1-4; D gene ambiguous. The CDR3 extends over 13 amino acids. Germline V lookup: CDR1 SQVTM, CDR2 ANQGSEA. V was clipped by 4 bases and J by 8 bases, with 14 bases between them. CDR3 protein: CSVAGWGSEKLFF. Here the CDR3 DNA reads TGCAGCGTTGCCGGGTGGGGTAGCGAAAAACTGTTTTTT.

The gene calls are TRBV7-2 and TRBJ2-2, with a tentative D call TRBD1 (5 bases). CDR3 length: 14 residues. Germline V gene data show CDR1 as SGHTA and CDR2 as FQGNSA. The germline V and J ends were trimmed by 4 bases and 7 bases, with 13 bases remaining between them. Here the CDR3 DNA reads TGTGCCAGCAGCTCCCAGGGAAATATCGGGGAGCTGTTTTTT. It codes for CASSSQGNIGELFF.